This T cell receptor beta chain was sequenced during a study of blood T cell repertoires in COVID-19. Study information: Some COVID-19 samples were acute and others convalescent; all came from the United States, Italy and Spain. In each case, the material was cDNA or gDNA derived from T cells, B-cell-depleted T cells, or PBMCs.

Participant reports of clinical history set cohort assignment. The germline V gene encodes CDR1 SGHDN and CDR2 FVKESK. J was trimmed by 0 bases and V by 0 bases; bases with no gene match: 5. The CDR3 length is 17 residues. This clone occurred many times. Authors' processing steps: Amplification of reference gene primers provided the estimated nucleated cell counts. The protocol was immunoSEQ multiplex PCR, while the TCRdb copy is restricted to in-frame clones and leaves out a portion. Clone size and the V and J calls come from that table; the DNA yielded D and trimming. Of 200,000 to 250,000 clones in the sample, approximately 90% were seen once.

The chain couples TRBV14 to TRBJ2-3; TRBD2 agrees at 8 bases. The clonotype originates from a man in his late teens or twenties with acute COVID-19. Sequenced material: PBMCs or T cells enriched from blood (not recorded which). CDR3 region: CASSQDPAGVSTDTQYF. CDR3 bases: TGTGCCAGCAGCCAAGATCCAGCGGGAGTGAGCACAGATACGCAGTATTTT.